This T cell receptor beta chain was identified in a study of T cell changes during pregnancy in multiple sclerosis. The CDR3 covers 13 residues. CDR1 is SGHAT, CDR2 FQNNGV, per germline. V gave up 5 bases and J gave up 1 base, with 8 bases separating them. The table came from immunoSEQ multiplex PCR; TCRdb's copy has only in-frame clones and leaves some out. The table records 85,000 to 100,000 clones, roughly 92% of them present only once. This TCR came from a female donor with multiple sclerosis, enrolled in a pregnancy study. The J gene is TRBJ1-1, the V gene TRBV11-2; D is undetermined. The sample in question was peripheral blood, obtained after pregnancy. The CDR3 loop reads CASSQLKNTEAFF. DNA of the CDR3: TGTGCCAGCAGCCAACTGAAGAACACTGAAGCTTTCTTT.